The text below deals with one T cell receptor (beta chain). Sequencing targeted TCR beta in blood CD8+ and CD4+ T cells. Random-hexamer reverse transcription was applied to roughly 0.5 to 1 ug RNA. TCRdb redid the calling of the immunoSEQ multiplex PCR reads with MiXCR, one entry per CDR3 protein. The sample includes about 440,000 distinct CDR3 sequences, roughly 85% of them seen just once. Trimming removed 2 bases from V and 7 bases from J, with 14 bases in between. This CDR3 contains 13 residues. Germline-derived CDR1 and CDR2 are DFQATT and SNEGSKA (reference sequence). This sample is part of a study of CD8 T cells in Susac syndrome.

The sample was CD8+ T cells from PBMCs. The source of this sequence is a human donor with multiple sclerosis. The genes are TRBV20-1 and TRBJ1-1; no firm D call. The CDR3 nucleotides are TGCAGTGCTAGATCCCTGGGTGGCGGTGAAGCTTTCTTT. The encoded protein is CSARSLGGGEAFF.